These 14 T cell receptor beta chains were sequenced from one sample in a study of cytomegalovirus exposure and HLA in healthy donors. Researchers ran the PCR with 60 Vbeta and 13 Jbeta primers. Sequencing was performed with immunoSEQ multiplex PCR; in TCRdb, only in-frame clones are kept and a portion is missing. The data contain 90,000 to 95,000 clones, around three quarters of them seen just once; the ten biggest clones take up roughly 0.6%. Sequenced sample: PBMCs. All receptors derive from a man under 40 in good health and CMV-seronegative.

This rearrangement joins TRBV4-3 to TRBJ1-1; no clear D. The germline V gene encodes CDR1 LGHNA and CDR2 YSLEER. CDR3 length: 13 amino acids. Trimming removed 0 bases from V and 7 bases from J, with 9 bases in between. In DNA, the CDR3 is TGCGCCAGCAGCCAAGATCGCGCTAGTGAAGCTTTCTTT. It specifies CASSQDRASEAFF.

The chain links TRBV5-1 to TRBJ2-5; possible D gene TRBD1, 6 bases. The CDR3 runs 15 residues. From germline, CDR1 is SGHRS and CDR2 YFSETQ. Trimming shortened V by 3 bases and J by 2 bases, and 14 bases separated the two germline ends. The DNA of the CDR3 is TGCGCCAGCAGCTGGCTGGGACACAGTCAAGAGACCCAGTACTTC. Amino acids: CASSWLGHSQETQYF.

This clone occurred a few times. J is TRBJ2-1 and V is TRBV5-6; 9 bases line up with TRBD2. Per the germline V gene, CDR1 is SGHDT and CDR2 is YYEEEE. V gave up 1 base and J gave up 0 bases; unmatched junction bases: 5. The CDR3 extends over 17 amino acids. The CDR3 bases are TGTGCCAGCAGCTTGTTGGCTAGCGGGGTCTCCTACAATGAGCAGTTCTTC. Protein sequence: CASSLLASGVSYNEQFF.

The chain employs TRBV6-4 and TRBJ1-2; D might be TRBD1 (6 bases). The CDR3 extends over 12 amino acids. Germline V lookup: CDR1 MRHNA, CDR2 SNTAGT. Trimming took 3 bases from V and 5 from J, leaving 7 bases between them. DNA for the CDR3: TGTGCCAGCAGTGAAACAGGGTATGGCTACACCTTC. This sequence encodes CASSETGYGYTF.

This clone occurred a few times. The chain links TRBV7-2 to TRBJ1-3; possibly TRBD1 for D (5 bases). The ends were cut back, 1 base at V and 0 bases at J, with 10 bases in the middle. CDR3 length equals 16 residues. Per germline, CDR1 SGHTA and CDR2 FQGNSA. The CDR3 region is CASSLGGKNSGNTIYF. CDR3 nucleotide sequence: TGTGCCAGCAGCTTAGGGGGCAAGAACTCTGGAAACACCATATATTTT.

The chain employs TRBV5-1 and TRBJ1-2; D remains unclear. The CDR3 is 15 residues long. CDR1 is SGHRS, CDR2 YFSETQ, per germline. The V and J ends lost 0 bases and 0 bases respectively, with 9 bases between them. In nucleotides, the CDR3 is TGCGCCAGCAGCTTGGCTTCCAGATCTAACTATGGCTACACCTTC. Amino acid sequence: CASSLASRSNYGYTF.

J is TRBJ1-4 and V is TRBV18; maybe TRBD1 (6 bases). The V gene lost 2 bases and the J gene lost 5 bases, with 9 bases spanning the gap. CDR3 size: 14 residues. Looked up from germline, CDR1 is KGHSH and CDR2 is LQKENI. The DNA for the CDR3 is TGTGCCAGCTCACCATCGACAGGAAATGAAAAACTGTTTTTT. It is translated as CASSPSTGNEKLFF.

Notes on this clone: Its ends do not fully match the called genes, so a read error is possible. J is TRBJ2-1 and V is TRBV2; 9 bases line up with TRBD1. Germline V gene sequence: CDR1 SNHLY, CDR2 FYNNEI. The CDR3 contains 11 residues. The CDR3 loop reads CASSEDRGQVF. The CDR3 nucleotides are TGTGCCAGCAGTGAAGACAGGGGGCAAGTCTTC.

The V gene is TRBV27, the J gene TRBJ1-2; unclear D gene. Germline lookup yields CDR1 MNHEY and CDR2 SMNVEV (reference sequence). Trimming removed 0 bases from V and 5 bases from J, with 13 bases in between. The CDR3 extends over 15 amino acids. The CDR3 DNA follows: TGTGCCAGCAGTTTATCACACAATCGGGGATATGGCTACACCTTC. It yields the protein CASSLSHNRGYGYTF.

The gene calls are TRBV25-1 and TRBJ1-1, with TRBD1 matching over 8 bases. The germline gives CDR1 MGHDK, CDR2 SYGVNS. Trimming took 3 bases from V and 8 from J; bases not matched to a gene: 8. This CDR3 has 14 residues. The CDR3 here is CASSETGDLAEAFF. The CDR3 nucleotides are TGTGCCAGCAGTGAGACAGGGGATCTCGCCGAAGCTTTCTTT.

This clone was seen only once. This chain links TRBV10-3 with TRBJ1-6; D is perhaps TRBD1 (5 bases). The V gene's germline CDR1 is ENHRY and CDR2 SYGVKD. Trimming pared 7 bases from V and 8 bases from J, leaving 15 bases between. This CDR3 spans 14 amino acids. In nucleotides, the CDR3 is TGTGCCATCAAGAGGGAGGGGTTTTATTCACCCCTCCACTTT. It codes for CAIKREGFYSPLHF.

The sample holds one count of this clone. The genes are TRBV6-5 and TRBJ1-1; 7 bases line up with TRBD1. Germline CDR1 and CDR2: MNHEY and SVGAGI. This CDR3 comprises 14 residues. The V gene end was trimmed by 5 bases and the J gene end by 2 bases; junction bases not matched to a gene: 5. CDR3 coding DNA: TGTGCCAGCAGTGAGGGACAGATTAACACTGAAGCTTTCTTT. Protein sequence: CASSEGQINTEAFF.

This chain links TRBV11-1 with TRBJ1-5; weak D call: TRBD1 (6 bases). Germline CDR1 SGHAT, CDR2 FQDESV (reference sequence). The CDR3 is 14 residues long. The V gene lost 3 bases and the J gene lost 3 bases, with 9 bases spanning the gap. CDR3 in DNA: TGTGCCAGCAGCTTGGGGGCGGTCAATCAGCCCCAGCATTTT. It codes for CASSLGAVNQPQHF.

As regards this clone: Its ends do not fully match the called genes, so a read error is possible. Written as DNA, the CDR3 is TGTGCCAGCAGCCAAGTTGGGAGTCGGGGACAACCCATATTC. Its protein product is CASSQVGSRGQPIF. This rearrangement joins TRBV14 to TRBJ1-2; D might be TRBD1 (6 bases). From germline, CDR1 is SGHDN and CDR2 FVKESK. The CDR3 is 14 residues long.